One and the same sample provided the 3 T cell receptor beta chains below, sequenced in a study of blood T cell repertoires in COVID-19. Profiled with immunoSEQ multiplex PCR; TCRdb holds only in-frame clones, not every one. The data show about 400,000 clones, approximately 88% seen once. The source material was PBMCs or T cells enriched from blood (not recorded which). These receptor sequences come from a woman in her forties with acute COVID-19.

The chain joins TRBV11-2 to TRBJ2-5; 7 bases are shared with TRBD2. This CDR3 contains 15 residues. Losses at the gene ends were 1 base for V and 1 base for J; bases not matched to a gene: 3. Looked up from germline, CDR1 is SGHAT and CDR2 is FQNNGV. CDR3 coding DNA: TGTGCCAGCAGCTTAGCGGGGGGATTCCAAGAGACCCAGTACTTC. It specifies CASSLAGGFQETQYF. Full variable domain (outside the CDR3, taken from reference TRBV11-2 and TRBJ2-5): EAGVAQSPRYKIIEKRQSVAFWCNPISGHATLYWYQQILGQGPKLLIQFQNNGVVDDSQLPKDRFSAERLKGVDSTLKIQPAKLEDSAVYLCASSLAGGFQETQYFGPGTRLLVL.

This clone was seen a single time. This chain uses TRBV29-1 with TRBJ1-2, with D maybe TRBD1 (5 bases). The CDR3 consists of 13 residues. Germline V CDR1 and CDR2: SQVTM, ANQGSEA. Trimming left V 4 bases short and J 2 bases short, with 11 bases between. CDR3 coding DNA: TGCAGCGTTGCAGTGGGGGGGAACTATGGCTACACCTTC. Its protein is CSVAVGGNYGYTF.

The rearrangement joins TRBV6-5 to TRBJ2-3, with D tentatively TRBD2 (6 bases). Germline V CDR1 and CDR2: MNHEY, SVGAGI. This CDR3 spans 13 amino acids. V was trimmed by 7 bases and J by 3 bases, leaving 11 bases between them. Here the CDR3 reads CASMAGTTDTQYF. Here the CDR3 DNA reads TGTGCCAGCATGGCGGGGACTACAGATACGCAGTATTTT.